This T cell receptor beta chain was sequenced for a study of tumor-infiltrating lymphocytes in primary liver carcinoma. The CDR3 covers 16 residues. With roughly 500 ng total RNA as template and a constant-region primer, TCR beta cDNA was made. Libraries covering TCR beta were generated through three nested multiplex PCR rounds (using a slightly modified ARM-PCR). PCR rounds one and two used TRBV1-TRBV30 forward primers with a C-beta reverse primer for around 11 cycles each. TCRdb re-called the multiplex PCR reads with MiXCR, one entry per CDR3 protein. The sample shows 95,000 to 150,000 distinct CDR3 sequences, roughly three fifths of them seen only once. Starting material for RNA and DNA co-extraction consisted of 20-30 mg of unsorted bulk tissue.

This clonotype was sampled from a woman aged 55-75 years with primary liver carcinoma and hepatitis B virus infection. This chain links TRBV12-1 with TRBJ2-2; no DNA check was done on the table's D call, TRBD1. TRBV12-1 is tagged as a pseudogene. The source material was liver tumor tissue from sampling region 3. The subset is: tumor region T3, left-lateral pole. The CDR3, as DNA: TGTGCCAGTAGCGCCGGGGGACAGGGCGACACCGGGGAGCTGTTTTTT. Encoded protein: CASSAGGQGDTGELFF.